Given below is one T cell receptor (beta chain) in context. The CDR3 has 17 amino acids. After removal of 5 bases from V and 7 bases from J, the junction contained 18 bases not matched to a gene. The germline CDR1 and CDR2 sequences are MNHNY and SVGAGI (reference sequence). This entry is derived from a study of blood T cell repertoires in COVID-19. At the level of the study: Acute and convalescent COVID-19 samples came from the United States, Italy and Spain. Sources were T cells, B-cell-depleted T cells, or PBMCs; the material itself was cDNA or gDNA.

Source study methods: Estimates of nucleated cell counts were drawn from the amplification of reference gene primers. Sequenced by immunoSEQ multiplex PCR; TCRdb stores in-frame clones only, minus some. For V, J and clone size, that table is used; D and trimming come from the DNA. Among 250,000 or so clones, about 91% were seen once, and the ten largest hold over 1.2%. The sequenced sample consisted of peripheral blood. The chain has TRBV6-6 and TRBJ2-3; 7 bases line up with TRBD2. The receptor was derived from an elderly man with acute or convalescent COVID-19. CDR3 in DNA: TGTGCCAGCAGTCCCAGGGCGTTTAGCGGGTACGAAAATACGCAGTATTTT. Protein: CASSPRAFSGYENTQYF.